This T cell receptor (beta chain) was captured by sequencing in a study of blood T cell repertoires in COVID-19. Study context: The United States, Italy and Spain were the sources of the acute and convalescent COVID-19 samples.

The CDR3 has 13 amino acids. Germline lookup yields CDR1 MNHEY and CDR2 SVGAGI. The V end was cut by 8 bases, the J end by 1 base, with 12 bases between. TCRdb's table, derived via immunoSEQ multiplex PCR, lists solely in-frame clones and lacks some. The sample has roughly 77,000 clones, more than 80% seen once. This chain joins TRBV6-5 and TRBJ2-7; tentatively, D is TRBD2 (6 bases). Sequences were obtained from peripheral blood. The TCR comes from a woman between 65 and 79 years old with acute or convalescent COVID-19. The CDR3 bases are TGTGCCAGCGGGGGTAGCGGTTCCTACGAGCAGTACTTC. This codes for CASGGSGSYEQYF.